These T cell receptor beta chains were read from a single sample in a study of shared clonotypes between healthy human individuals. The table came from immunoSEQ multiplex PCR; TCRdb's copy has only in-frame clones and leaves some out. The sample comprises about 230,000 clones, approximately 65% of which are singletons, and around 10% rests with the top ten. The sequencing input was memory CD4+ T cells sorted from blood. Receptors originate from a man between 25 and 39 years old in good health. Each CDR3 is given without its conserved first and last residue.

v_call: TRBV9
cdr3_aa: ASSPHSERSTEAF

v_call: TRBV5-1
cdr3_aa: ASSTGSVETQY

v_call: TRBV18
cdr3_aa: ASSPGPQETQY

v_call: TRBV5-1
cdr3_aa: ASSLAGGQGAETQY

v_call: TRBV30
cdr3_aa: AWRGGGLDQPQH

v_call: TRBV2
cdr3_aa: ASSGGHRTDTQY

v_call: TRBV5-1
cdr3_aa: ASSPAGMNTEAF

v_call: TRBV28
cdr3_aa: ASSYTSGRASSYNEQF

v_call: TRBV7-2
cdr3_aa: ASSRGTANTGELF

v_call: TRBV28
cdr3_aa: ASSRPSSSNEQY

v_call: TRBV19
cdr3_aa: ASSIRPQSSGNTIY

v_call: TRBV19
cdr3_aa: ASSWRAQETQY

v_call: TRBV2
cdr3_aa: ASTLGLRTDTQY

v_call: TRBV7-6
cdr3_aa: ASSPTLRGSSYNEQF

v_call: TRBV23-1
cdr3_aa: ASSHPTSGSYNEQF

v_call: TRBV19
cdr3_aa: ASSKVGKDDQY

v_call: TRBV19
cdr3_aa: ASRGPNTGELF

v_call: TRBV28
cdr3_aa: ASSFLSGLSAEAF

v_call: TRBV7-3
cdr3_aa: ASSSGTSGNEQY

v_call: TRBV28
cdr3_aa: ASSSTSGSAEQF

v_call: TRBV5-4
cdr3_aa: ASSKKGGNTEAF

v_call: TRBV4-1
cdr3_aa: ASSQVLTSGTDTQY

v_call: TRBV2
cdr3_aa: ASSKTGGLEQF

v_call: TRBV28
cdr3_aa: ASSPAGEGQGAYEQY

v_call: TRBV5-1
cdr3_aa: ASSLGQYQETQY

v_call: TRBV5-4
cdr3_aa: ASSGGGSFYNEQF